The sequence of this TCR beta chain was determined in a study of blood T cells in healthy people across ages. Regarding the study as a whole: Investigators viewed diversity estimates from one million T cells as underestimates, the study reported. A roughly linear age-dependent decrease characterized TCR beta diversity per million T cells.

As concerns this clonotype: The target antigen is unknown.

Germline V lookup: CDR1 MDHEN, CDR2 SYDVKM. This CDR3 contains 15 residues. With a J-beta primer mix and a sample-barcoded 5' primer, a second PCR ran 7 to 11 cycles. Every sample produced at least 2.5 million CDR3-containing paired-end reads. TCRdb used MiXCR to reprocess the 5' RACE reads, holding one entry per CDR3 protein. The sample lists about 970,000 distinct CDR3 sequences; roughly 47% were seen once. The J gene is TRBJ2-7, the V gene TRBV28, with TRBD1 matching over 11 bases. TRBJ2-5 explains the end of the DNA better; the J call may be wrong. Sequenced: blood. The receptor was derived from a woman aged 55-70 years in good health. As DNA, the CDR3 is TGTGCCAGCAGTTTCCGGGGACAGGGGGTAGAGACCCAGTACTTC. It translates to CASSFRGQGVETQYF.